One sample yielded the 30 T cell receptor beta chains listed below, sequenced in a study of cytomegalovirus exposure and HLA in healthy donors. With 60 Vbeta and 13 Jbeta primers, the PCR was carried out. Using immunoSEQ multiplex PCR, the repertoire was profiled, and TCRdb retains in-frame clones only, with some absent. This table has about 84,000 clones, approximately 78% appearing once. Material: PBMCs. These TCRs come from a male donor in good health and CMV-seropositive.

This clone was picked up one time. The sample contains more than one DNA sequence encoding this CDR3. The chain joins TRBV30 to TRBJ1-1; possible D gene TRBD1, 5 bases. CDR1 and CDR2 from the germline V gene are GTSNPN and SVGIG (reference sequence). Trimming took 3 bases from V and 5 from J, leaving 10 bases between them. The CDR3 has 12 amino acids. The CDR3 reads CAWSGGGTEAFF. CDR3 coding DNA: TGTGCCTGGAGCGGTGGGGGGACTGAAGCTTTCTTT. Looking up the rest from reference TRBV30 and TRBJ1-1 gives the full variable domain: SQTIHQWPATLVQPVGSPLSLECTVEGTSNPNLYWYRQAAGRGLQLLFYSVGIGQISSEVPQNLSASRPQDRQFILSSKKLLLSDSGFYLCAWSGGGTEAFFGQGTRLTVV.

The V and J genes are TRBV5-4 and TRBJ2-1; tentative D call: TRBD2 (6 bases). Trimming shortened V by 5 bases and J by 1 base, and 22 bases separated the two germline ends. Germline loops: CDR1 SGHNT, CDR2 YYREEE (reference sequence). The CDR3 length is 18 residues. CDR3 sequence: CASSRGKSRDSSYNEQFF. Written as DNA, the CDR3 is TGTGCCAGCAGTCGAGGTAAAAGCAGGGACTCGTCCTACAATGAGCAGTTCTTC.

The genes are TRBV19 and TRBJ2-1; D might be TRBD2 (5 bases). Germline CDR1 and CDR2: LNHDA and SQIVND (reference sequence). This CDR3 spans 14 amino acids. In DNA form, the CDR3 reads TGTGCACAAGTCGAGCGGTCCTCCTACAATGAGCAGTTCTTC. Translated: CAQVERSSYNEQFF.

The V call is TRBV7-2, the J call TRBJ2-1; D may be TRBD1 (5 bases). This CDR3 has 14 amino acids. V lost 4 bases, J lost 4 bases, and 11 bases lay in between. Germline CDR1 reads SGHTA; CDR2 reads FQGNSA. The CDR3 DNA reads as TGTGCCAGCAGCTCTCGTCAGGGATACAATGAGCAGTTCTTC. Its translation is CASSSRQGYNEQFF.

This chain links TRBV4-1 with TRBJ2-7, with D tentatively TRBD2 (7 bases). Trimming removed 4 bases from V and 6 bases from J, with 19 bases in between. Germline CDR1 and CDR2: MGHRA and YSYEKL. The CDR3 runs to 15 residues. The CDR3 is CASSLTEGGTREQYF. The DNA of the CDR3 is TGCGCCAGCAGCCTAACGGAGGGGGGGACGCGCGAGCAGTACTTC.

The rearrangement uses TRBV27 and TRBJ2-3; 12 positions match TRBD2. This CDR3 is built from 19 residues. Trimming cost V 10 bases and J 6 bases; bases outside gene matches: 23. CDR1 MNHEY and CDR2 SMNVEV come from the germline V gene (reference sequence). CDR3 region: CATLRRGLAGGPLVDTQYF. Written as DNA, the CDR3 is TGTGCCACTCTGCGACGGGGGCTAGCGGGAGGGCCTCTTGTGGATACGCAGTATTTT.

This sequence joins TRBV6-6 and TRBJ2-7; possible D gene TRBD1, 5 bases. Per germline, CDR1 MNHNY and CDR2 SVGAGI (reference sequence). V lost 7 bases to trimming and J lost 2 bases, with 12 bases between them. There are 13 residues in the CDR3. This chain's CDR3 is CASTRTPAYEQYF. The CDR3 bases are TGTGCCAGCACCCGGACACCCGCCTACGAGCAGTACTTC.

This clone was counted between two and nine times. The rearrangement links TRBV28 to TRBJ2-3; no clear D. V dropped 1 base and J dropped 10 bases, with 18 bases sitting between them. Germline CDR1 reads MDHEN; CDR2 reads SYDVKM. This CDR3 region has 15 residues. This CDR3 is CASSLYSPSLGSQYF. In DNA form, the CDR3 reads TGTGCCAGCAGTTTATATTCTCCATCCCTCGGGTCGCAGTATTTT.

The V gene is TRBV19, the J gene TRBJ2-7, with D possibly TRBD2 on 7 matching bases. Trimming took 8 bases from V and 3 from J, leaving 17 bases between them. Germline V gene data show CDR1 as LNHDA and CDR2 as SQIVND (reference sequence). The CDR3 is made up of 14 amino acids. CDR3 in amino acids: CASGLKGGGYEQYF. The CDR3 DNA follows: TGTGCCAGTGGGCTGAAGGGGGGGGGCTACGAGCAGTACTTC.

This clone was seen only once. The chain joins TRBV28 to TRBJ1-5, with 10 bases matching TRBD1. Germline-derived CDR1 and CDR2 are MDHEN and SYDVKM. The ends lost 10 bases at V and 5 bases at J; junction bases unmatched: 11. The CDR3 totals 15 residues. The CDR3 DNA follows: TGTGCCACCAACGAGGACAGGGGGTTCGATCAGCCCCAGCATTTT. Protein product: CATNEDRGFDQPQHF. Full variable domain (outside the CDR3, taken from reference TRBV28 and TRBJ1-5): DVKVTQSSRYLVKRTGEKVFLECVQDMDHENMFWYRQDPGLGLRLIYFSYDVKMKEKGDIPEGYSVSREKKERFSLILESASTNQTSMYLCATNEDRGFDQPQHFGDGTRLSIL.

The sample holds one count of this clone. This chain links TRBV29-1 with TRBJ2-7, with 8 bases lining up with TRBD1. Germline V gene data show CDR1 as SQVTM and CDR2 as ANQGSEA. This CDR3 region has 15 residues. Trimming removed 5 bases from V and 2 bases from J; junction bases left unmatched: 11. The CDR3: CSVRGQAKQPYEQYF. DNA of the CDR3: TGCAGCGTTAGGGGACAGGCGAAACAACCCTACGAGCAGTACTTC.

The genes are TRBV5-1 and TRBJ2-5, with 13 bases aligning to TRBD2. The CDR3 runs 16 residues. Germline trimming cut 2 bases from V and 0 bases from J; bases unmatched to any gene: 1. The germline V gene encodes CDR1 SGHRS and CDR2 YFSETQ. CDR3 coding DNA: TGCGCCAGCAGCTTACTAGCGGGAGGGTACCAAGAGACCCAGTACTTC. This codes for CASSLLAGGYQETQYF.

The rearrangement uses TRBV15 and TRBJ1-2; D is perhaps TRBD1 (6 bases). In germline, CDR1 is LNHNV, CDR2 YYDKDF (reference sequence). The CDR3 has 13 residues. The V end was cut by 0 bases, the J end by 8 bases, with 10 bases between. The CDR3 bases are TGTGCCACCAGCAGAGAAGACGGACAGGGCTACACCTTC. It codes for CATSREDGQGYTF.

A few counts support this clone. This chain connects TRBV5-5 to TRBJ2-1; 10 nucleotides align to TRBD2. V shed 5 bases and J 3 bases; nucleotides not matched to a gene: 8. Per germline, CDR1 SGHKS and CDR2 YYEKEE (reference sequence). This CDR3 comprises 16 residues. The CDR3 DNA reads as TGTGCCAGCAGTCGAACCGGGACTAGCGTCTACAATGAGCAGTTCTTC. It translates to CASSRTGTSVYNEQFF.

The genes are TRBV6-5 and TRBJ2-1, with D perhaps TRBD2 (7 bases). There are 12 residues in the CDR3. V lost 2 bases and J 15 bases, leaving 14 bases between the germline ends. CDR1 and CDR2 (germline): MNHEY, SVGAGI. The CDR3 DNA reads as TGTGCCAGCAGTTACGGGGGAGGGGGGTGGTTCTTC. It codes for CASSYGGGGWFF.

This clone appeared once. CDR3 nucleotides: TGCGCCAGCGGCCATCTTCAGGGGATCAATCAGCCCCAGCATTTT. Protein: CASGHLQGINQPQHF. This chain links TRBV10-2 with TRBJ1-5; D possibly corresponds to TRBD1 (6 bases). Trimming removed 8 bases at V and 3 bases at J, with 17 bases between. This CDR3 has 15 residues. Germline loops: CDR1 WSHSY, CDR2 SAAADI.

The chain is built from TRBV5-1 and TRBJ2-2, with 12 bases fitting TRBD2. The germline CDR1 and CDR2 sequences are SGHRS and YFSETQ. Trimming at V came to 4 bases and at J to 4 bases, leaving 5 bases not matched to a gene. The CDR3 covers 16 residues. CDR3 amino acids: CASSDLAGGLTGELFF. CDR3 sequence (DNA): TGCGCCAGCAGCGATCTAGCGGGAGGGCTCACCGGGGAGCTGTTTTTT.

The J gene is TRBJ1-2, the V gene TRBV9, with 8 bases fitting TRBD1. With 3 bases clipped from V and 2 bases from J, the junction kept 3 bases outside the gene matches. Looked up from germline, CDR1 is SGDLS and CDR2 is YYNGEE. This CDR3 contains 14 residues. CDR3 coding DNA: TGTGCCAGCAGCGAACGACAGGGGAACTATGGCTACACCTTC. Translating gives CASSERQGNYGYTF.

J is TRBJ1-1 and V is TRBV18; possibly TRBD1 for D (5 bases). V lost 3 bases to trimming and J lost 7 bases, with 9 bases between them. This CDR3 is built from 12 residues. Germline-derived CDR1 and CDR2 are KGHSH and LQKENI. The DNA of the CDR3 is TGTGCCAGCTCACCGATCAGGGATGAAGCTTTCTTT. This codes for CASSPIRDEAFF.

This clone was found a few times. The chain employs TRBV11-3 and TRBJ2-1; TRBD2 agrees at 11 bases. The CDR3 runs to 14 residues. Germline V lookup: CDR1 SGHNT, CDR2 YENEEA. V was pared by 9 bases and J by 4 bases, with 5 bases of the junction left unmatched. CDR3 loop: CARETSGKYNEQFF. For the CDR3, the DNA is TGTGCCAGGGAGACTAGCGGGAAGTACAATGAGCAGTTCTTC.

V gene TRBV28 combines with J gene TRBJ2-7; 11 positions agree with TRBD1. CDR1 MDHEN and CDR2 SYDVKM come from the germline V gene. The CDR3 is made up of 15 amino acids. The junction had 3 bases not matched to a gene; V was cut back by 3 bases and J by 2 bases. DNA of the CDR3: TGTGCCAGCAGTTTCTCGGGACAGGGGGCCTACGAGCAGTACTTC. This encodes CASSFSGQGAYEQYF. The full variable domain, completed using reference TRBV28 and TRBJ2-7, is DVKVTQSSRYLVKRTGEKVFLECVQDMDHENMFWYRQDPGLGLRLIYFSYDVKMKEKGDIPEGYSVSREKKERFSLILESASTNQTSMYLCASSFSGQGAYEQYFGPGTRLTVT.

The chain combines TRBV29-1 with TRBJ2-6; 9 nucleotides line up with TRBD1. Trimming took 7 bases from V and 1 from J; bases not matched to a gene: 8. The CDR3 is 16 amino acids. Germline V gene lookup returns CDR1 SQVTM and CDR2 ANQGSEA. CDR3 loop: CSAVTGGDSGANVLTF. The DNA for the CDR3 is TGCAGCGCCGTAACAGGGGGCGATTCTGGGGCCAACGTCCTGACTTTC.

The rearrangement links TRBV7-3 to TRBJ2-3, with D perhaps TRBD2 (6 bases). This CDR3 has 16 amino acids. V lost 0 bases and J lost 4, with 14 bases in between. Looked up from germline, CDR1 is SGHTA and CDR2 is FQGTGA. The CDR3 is CASSLTLGGAPDTQYF. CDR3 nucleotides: TGTGCCAGCAGCTTAACCCTAGGAGGGGCTCCAGATACGCAGTATTTT. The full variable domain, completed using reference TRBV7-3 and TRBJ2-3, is GAGVSQTPSNKVTEKGKYVELRCDPISGHTALYWYRQSLGQGPEFLIYFQGTGAADDSGLPNDRFFAVRPEGSVSTLKIQRTERGDSAVYLCASSLTLGGAPDTQYFGPGTRLTVL.

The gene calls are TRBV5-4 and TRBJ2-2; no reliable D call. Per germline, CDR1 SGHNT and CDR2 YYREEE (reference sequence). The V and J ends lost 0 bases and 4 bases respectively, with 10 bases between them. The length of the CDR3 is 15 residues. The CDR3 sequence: CASSLEASGTGELFF. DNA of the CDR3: TGTGCCAGCAGCTTGGAGGCATCGGGCACCGGGGAGCTGTTTTTT.

The CDR3, as DNA: TGCGCCAGCACGACAGGGAACACCGGGGAGCTGTTTTTT. It encodes CASTTGNTGELFF. The chain employs TRBV5-1 and TRBJ2-2; D possibly corresponds to TRBD1 (6 bases). Germline lookup yields CDR1 SGHRS and CDR2 YFSETQ. This CDR3 is 13 amino acids long. The ends were cut back, 6 bases at V and 1 base at J, with 7 bases in the middle. Filled out from reference TRBV5-1 and TRBJ2-2, the complete variable domain reads KAGVTQTPRYLIKTRGQQVTLSCSPISGHRSVSWYQQTPGQGLQFLFEYFSETQRNKGNFPGRFSGRQFSNSRSEMNVSTLELGDSALYLCASTTGNTGELFFGEGSRLTVL.

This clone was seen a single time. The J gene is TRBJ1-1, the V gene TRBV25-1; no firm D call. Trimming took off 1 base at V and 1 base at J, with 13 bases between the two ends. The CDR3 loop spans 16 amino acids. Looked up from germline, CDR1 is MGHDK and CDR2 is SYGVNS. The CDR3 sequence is CASSESGIARNTEAFF. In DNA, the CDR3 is TGTGCCAGCAGTGAATCCGGGATAGCGAGGAACACTGAAGCTTTCTTT.

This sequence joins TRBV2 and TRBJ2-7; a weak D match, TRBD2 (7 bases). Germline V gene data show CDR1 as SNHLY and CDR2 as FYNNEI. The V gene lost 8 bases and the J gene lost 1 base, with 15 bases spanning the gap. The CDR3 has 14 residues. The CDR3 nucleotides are TGTGCCAGCGACAAGGGGGGGGTTTCCTACGAGCAGTACTTC. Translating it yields CASDKGGVSYEQYF.

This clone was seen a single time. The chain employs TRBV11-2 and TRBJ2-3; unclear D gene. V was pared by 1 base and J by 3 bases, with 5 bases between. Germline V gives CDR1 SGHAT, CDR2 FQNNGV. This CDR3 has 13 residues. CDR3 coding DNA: TGTGCCAGCAGCTTAGCAGGAACAGATACGCAGTATTTT. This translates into CASSLAGTDTQYF.

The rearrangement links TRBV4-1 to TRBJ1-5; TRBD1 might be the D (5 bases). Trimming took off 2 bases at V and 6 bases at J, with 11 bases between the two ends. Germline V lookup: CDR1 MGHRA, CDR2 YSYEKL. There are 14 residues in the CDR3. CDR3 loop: CASSQPWGGQPQHF. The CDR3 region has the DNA TGCGCCAGCAGCCAACCGTGGGGCGGTCAGCCCCAGCATTTT.

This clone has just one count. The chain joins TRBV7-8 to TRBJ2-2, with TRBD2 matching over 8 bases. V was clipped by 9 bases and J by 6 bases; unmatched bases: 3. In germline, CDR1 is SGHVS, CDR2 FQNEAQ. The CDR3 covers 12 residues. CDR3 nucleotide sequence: TGTGCCAGTGGGACTAGTCCCGGGGAGCTGTTTTTT. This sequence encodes CASGTSPGELFF.